Below, one T cell receptor beta chain is given with its context. Per the authors' pipeline: Researchers report that nucleated cell counts were estimated from reference gene primer amplification. Only in-frame clones appear in the TCRdb table, and some are missing; sequencing was by immunoSEQ multiplex PCR. V and J calls and clone size are those listed in that table; D and trimming were worked out from the DNA. The table has 90,000 to 100,000 clones, 89% seen once. Germline-derived CDR1 and CDR2 are SGHNT and YYREEE (reference sequence). The CDR3 runs to 16 residues. Trimming cost V 2 bases and J 5 bases; bases outside gene matches: 11. The data stem from a study of blood T cell repertoires in COVID-19. Study-wide background: T cells, B-cell-depleted T cells, or PBMCs supplied cDNA or gDNA.

The chain combines TRBV5-4 with TRBJ1-1; 8 bases match TRBD1. Sequencing was carried out using peripheral blood. This receptor was taken from a man in his sixties with COVID-19, enrolled during active disease. The CDR3 reads CASSLLQGVLGTEAFF. The CDR3 coding sequence is TGTGCCAGCAGCTTATTACAGGGGGTTCTCGGGACTGAAGCTTTCTTT.